The rows below give T cell receptor beta chains drawn from one sample of a study of molecular identifiers for immune sequencing clone quantification. TCRdb independently ran MiXCR on the PCR reads; one entry per CDR3 protein. The data show about 640,000 distinct CDR3 sequences, 15% to 20% seen once. The sequenced sample consisted of naive CD8+ T cells from blood, with Jurkat cell RNA spiked in. The receptors derive from a human donor in good health. Some libraries in this study had Jurkat cell RNA spiked in. The CDR3 runs from the conserved cysteine through the conserved F or W. The D gene is left open where the match is weak. The listing skips clone size in some rows; elsewhere it reads once, few, many or a size class.

clone_size j_call d_call v_call cdr3_aa cdr3_nt
NA TRBJ2-7 NA TRBV4-1 CASSQVGSPYEQYF TGCGCCAGCAGCCAAGTCGGTTCCCCCTACGAGCAGTACTTC
many TRBJ2-2 NA TRBV7-7 CASSTSRGLTGELFF TGTGCTAGCAGCACCTCGAGGGGGTTGACCGGGGAGCTGTTTTTT
NA TRBJ2-1 NA TRBV7-9 CASSLVPGAEQFF TGTGCCAGCAGCTTAGTTCCCGGGGCTGAGCAGTTCTTC
NA TRBJ2-1 TRBD2 TRBV5-4 CASSLGLAGGDEQFF TGTGCCAGCAGCTTGGGTCTAGCGGGAGGTGATGAGCAGTTCTTC
few TRBJ2-1 NA TRBV20-1 CSAERESYNEQFF TGCAGTGCTGAAAGAGAGTCCTACAATGAGCAGTTCTTC
NA TRBJ2-1 NA TRBV6-2/TRBV6-3 CASSGRDSAAYNEQFF TGTGCCAGCAGTGGGCGGGATTCAGCGGCCTACAATGAGCAGTTCTTC
NA TRBJ2-2 TRBD2 TRBV20-1 CSARGLRSVELFF TGCAGTGCGAGGGGACTACGAAGTGTGGAGCTGTTTTTT
many TRBJ2-5 NA TRBV10-2 CASSESVRGQETQYF TGCGCCAGCAGTGAGTCTGTGAGGGGACAAGAGACCCAGTACTTC
few TRBJ2-7 TRBD1 TRBV6-1 CASSEDPPGQGAYEQYF TGTGCCAGCAGTGAAGACCCCCCGGGACAGGGGGCCTACGAGCAGTACTTC
many TRBJ1-1 NA TRBV28 CASREVGGSGTEAFF TGTGCCAGCCGAGAGGTCGGGGGATCTGGCACTGAAGCTTTCTTT
NA TRBJ2-7 NA TRBV3-1 CASSHSPRADYRYEQYF TGTGCCAGCAGCCATTCTCCAAGGGCGGATTACCGGTACGAGCAGTACTTC
many TRBJ1-5 NA TRBV6-2/TRBV6-3 CASSYRNQGKGQPQHF TGTGCCAGCAGTTACCGAAATCAGGGGAAGGGTCAGCCCCAGCATTTT
many TRBJ2-2 NA TRBV30 CACRHNTGELFF TGTGCCTGCCGGCACAACACCGGGGAGCTGTTTTTT
many TRBJ2-1 NA TRBV6-2/TRBV6-3 CTTTEPPDEQFF TGTACAACAACAGAACCCCCGGATGAGCAGTTCTTC
few TRBJ2-1 TRBD1 TRBV4-3 CASSQDWYETGNYNEQFF TGCGCCAGCAGCCAAGATTGGTACGAGACAGGGAATTACAATGAGCAGTTCTTC
few TRBJ2-5 TRBD2 TRBV9 CASSAPPGTSGRAQETQYF TGTGCCAGCAGCGCCCCCCCCGGGACTAGCGGGAGGGCCCAAGAGACCCAGTACTTC
few TRBJ2-2 TRBD2 TRBV4-2 CASSQTFGLAKAGELFF TGTGCCAGCAGCCAGACCTTCGGACTAGCGAAGGCCGGGGAGCTGTTTTTT
many TRBJ2-7 TRBD1 TRBV6-6 CASSPGTAQSYPYEQYF TGTGCCAGCAGTCCCGGGACAGCACAGAGCTACCCCTACGAGCAGTACTTC
many TRBJ2-7 TRBD1 TRBV15 CATTRDRSLGEQYF TGTGCCACAACCCGGGACAGGTCTTTGGGAGAGCAGTACTTC
many TRBJ2-3 TRBD2 TRBV6-2/TRBV6-3 CASSWGGLAESTDTQYF TGTGCCAGCAGTTGGGGGGGACTAGCGGAAAGCACAGATACGCAGTATTTT
few TRBJ2-7 TRBD1 TRBV5-1 CASSLGGQIYEQYF TGCGCCAGCAGCTTGGGGGGACAGATCTACGAGCAGTACTTC
many TRBJ1-5 NA TRBV12-3/TRBV12-4 CASSPGSQPQHF TGTGCCAGCAGTCCGGGGAGTCAGCCCCAGCATTTT
many TRBJ2-7 TRBD2 TRBV18 CASSPEAGVVYEQYF TGTGCCAGCTCACCAGAGGCGGGAGTTGTCTACGAGCAGTACTTC
many TRBJ2-3 NA TRBV7-2 CASSLEFDTDTQYF TGTGCCAGCAGCTTAGAATTTGACACAGATACGCAGTATTTT
many TRBJ1-1 NA TRBV29-1 CSVVVVVAFF TGCAGCGTTGTTGTCGTGGTGGCTTTCTTT
many TRBJ2-7 NA TRBV12-3/TRBV12-4 CASSRGYEQYF TGTGCCAGCAGCCGGGGGTACGAGCAGTACTTC
many TRBJ1-2 NA TRBV20-1 CSATPSGVANYGYTF TGCAGTGCTACCCCCTCGGGGGTTGCCAACTATGGCTACACCTTC
NA TRBJ2-7 NA TRBV7-9 CASSLAAEGRVYEQYF TGTGCCAGCAGCTTGGCGGCGGAGGGCAGGGTCTACGAGCAGTACTTC
many TRBJ2-3 TRBD2 TRBV29-1 CSVDGLAGGPYHTDTQYF TGCAGCGTCGACGGACTAGCGGGAGGGCCGTACCACACAGATACGCAGTATTTT
many TRBJ1-5 NA TRBV6-2/TRBV6-3 CASSSLNWGGDQPQHF TGTGCCAGCAGTTCCCTCAACTGGGGAGGTGATCAGCCCCAGCATTTT
many TRBJ2-7 TRBD2 TRBV20-1 CSASLAGTSYEQYF TGCAGTGCTAGCTTAGCGGGAACCTCCTACGAGCAGTACTTC
few TRBJ2-7 TRBD1 TRBV19 CASSTGQGFEQYF TGTGCCAGTAGTACGGGACAGGGGTTCGAGCAGTACTTC
few TRBJ2-5 NA TRBV11-2 CASSALAGANTPSETQYF TGTGCCAGCAGCGCCCTTGCGGGGGCCAACACTCCTTCTGAGACCCAGTACTTC
few TRBJ2-7 NA TRBV27 CASRGRESYEQYF TGTGCCAGTAGAGGACGGGAGTCCTACGAGCAGTACTTC
few TRBJ1-3 TRBD1 TRBV7-9 CASSFDRGGGNTIYF TGTGCCAGCAGCTTCGACAGGGGTGGTGGAAACACCATATATTTT
many TRBJ2-7 NA TRBV4-3 CASSATLSFYEQYF TGCGCCAGCAGCGCGACGCTCAGTTTTTACGAGCAGTACTTC
many TRBJ2-6 NA TRBV7-9 CASSLGSSGANVLTF TGTGCCAGCAGCTTAGGTAGCTCTGGGGCCAACGTCCTGACTTTC
NA TRBJ1-1 TRBD1 TRBV6-5 CASSLGGANTVAFF TGTGCCAGCAGTTTAGGGGGCGCGAACACTGTAGCTTTCTTT
NA TRBJ1-2 NA TRBV5-1 CASSWPILQGANYGYTF TGCGCCAGCAGCTGGCCGATACTCCAGGGAGCTAACTATGGCTACACCTTC
NA TRBJ2-7 NA TRBV10-3 CAIRRPEDYEQYF TGTGCCATCAGGCGGCCGGAGGACTACGAGCAGTACTTC
few TRBJ2-7 NA TRBV12-3/TRBV12-4 CASSLVLAEQYF TGTGCCAGCAGTCTTGTGTTAGCCGAGCAGTACTTC
many TRBJ2-3 NA TRBV6-6 CASSYGQGWADTQYF TGTGCCAGCAGTTACGGGCAGGGTTGGGCAGATACGCAGTATTTT
NA TRBJ2-2 NA TRBV7-9 CASGLEGIATGELFF TGCGCCAGCGGCTTAGAAGGGATCGCAACCGGGGAGCTGTTTTTT
NA TRBJ2-7 NA TRBV10-3 CATRDTTYEQYF TGTGCCACACGGGACACGACCTACGAGCAGTACTTC
NA TRBJ1-1 TRBD1 TRBV6-4 CASSNTQGPNTEAFF TGTGCCAGCAGCAATACACAGGGGCCTAACACTGAAGCTTTCTTT
many TRBJ2-4 NA TRBV6-2/TRBV6-3 CASSYNPRTDLAKNIQYF TGTGCCAGCAGTTACAACCCCCGGACAGACCTAGCCAAAAACATTCAGTACTTC
many TRBJ1-4 TRBD1 TRBV28 CASSPQTGGWDNEKLFF TGTGCCAGCAGTCCCCAGACAGGGGGCTGGGACAATGAAAAACTGTTTTTT
many TRBJ2-7 NA TRBV3-1 CASSQDISSYEQYF TGTGCCAGCAGCCAAGATATTAGCTCCTACGAGCAGTACTTC
many TRBJ1-4 NA TRBV6-5 CASSYVEGDEKLFF TGTGCCAGCAGTTACGTGGAGGGAGATGAAAAACTGTTTTTT
many TRBJ2-7 NA TRBV3-1 CASSQEWGPYEQYF TGTGCCAGCAGCCAAGAATGGGGGCCTTACGAGCAGTACTTC
NA TRBJ1-1 NA TRBV5-3 CASTPPGRTGAFF TGTGCCAGCACCCCACCGGGGAGGACTGGAGCTTTCTTT
many TRBJ1-2 TRBD1 TRBV29-1 CSVNRDRESYGYTF TGCAGCGTCAACCGGGACAGGGAATCCTATGGCTACACCTTC
few TRBJ2-5 NA TRBV5-6 CASSLDRYGLETQYF TGTGCCAGCAGCTTGGATAGATATGGTTTAGAGACCCAGTACTTC